This T cell receptor (beta chain) originates from a study of cytomegalovirus exposure and HLA in healthy donors. Primers for the PCR totalled 60 Vbeta and 13 Jbeta. Sequencing used immunoSEQ multiplex PCR; TCRdb keeps in-frame clones, though not all of them. The sample has 65,000 to 95,000 clones, around 73% seen once. The CDR3 consists of 15 residues. Per germline, CDR1 MNHNS and CDR2 SASEGT. J lost 1 base, V lost 2 bases, and 1 base had no gene match. This sequence originates from a man aged 45-65 years in good health and CMV-seronegative. The rearrangement links TRBV6-1 to TRBJ2-3, with 9 bases matching TRBD2. Sequencing input: PBMCs. The DNA for the CDR3 is TGTGCCAGCAGTGAAATAGCGGGGGGCACAGATACGCAGTATTTT. It specifies CASSEIAGGTDTQYF.